These T cell receptor beta chains were read from a single sample in a study of control samples from healthy donors and cancer patients. The table came from immunoSEQ multiplex PCR; TCRdb's copy has only in-frame clones and leaves some out. In the table there are tens of thousands of clones, around nine tenths of which are singletons. Sequencing was carried out using PBMCs. Receptors were obtained from a man aged 50 or older with head and neck cancer. Both conserved end residues are part of each CDR3. The order of the fields is D gene, V gene, clone size, J gene, CDR3 DNA, CDR3 protein. D genes are given only for firm matches. Some rows mark clone size as missing; the rest say once, few, many or name a class of expanded clone.

D gene: TRBD1
V gene: TRBV5-5
clone size: .
J gene: TRBJ2-2
CDR3 DNA: TGTGCCAGCAGCTCCGACAGGGGGTCTAACACCGGGGAGCTGTTTTTT
CDR3 protein: CASSSDRGSNTGELFF

D gene: .
V gene: TRBV6-2/TRBV6-3
clone size: medium-sized
J gene: TRBJ2-5
CDR3 DNA: TGTGCCAGCAGTTCGGGGGTCAGAGTTTCGGAGACCCAGTACTTC
CDR3 protein: CASSSGVRVSETQYF

D gene: TRBD2
V gene: TRBV7-9
clone size: .
J gene: TRBJ2-5
CDR3 DNA: TGTGCCAGCAGCTATGCGGCTAGCGGGACGGGGGAGACCCAGTACTTC
CDR3 protein: CASSYAASGTGETQYF

D gene: TRBD2
V gene: TRBV4-3
clone size: .
J gene: TRBJ2-7
CDR3 DNA: TGCGCCAGCAGCCAAGAACCTAGCGGGGAAAGCTACGAGCAGTACTTC
CDR3 protein: CASSQEPSGESYEQYF

D gene: TRBD2
V gene: TRBV11-2
clone size: .
J gene: TRBJ2-3
CDR3 DNA: TGTGCCAGCAGCCCCCTAGCGGGGGGGATCACAGATACGCAGTATTTT
CDR3 protein: CASSPLAGGITDTQYF

D gene: .
V gene: TRBV19
clone size: .
J gene: TRBJ2-5
CDR3 DNA: TGTGCCAGTAGTTCCGGGGTATCGCAAGAGACCCAGTACTTC
CDR3 protein: CASSSGVSQETQYF

D gene: TRBD1
V gene: TRBV28
clone size: few
J gene: TRBJ1-2
CDR3 DNA: TGTGCCAGCAGCACAGGGGGCGACGGCTATGGCTACACCTTC
CDR3 protein: CASSTGGDGYGYTF

D gene: .
V gene: TRBV7-8
clone size: .
J gene: TRBJ2-3
CDR3 DNA: TGTGCCAGCAGCATTAGCTGGGGGGCCTCGGATACGCAGTATTTT
CDR3 protein: CASSISWGASDTQYF

D gene: .
V gene: TRBV2
clone size: .
J gene: TRBJ1-1
CDR3 DNA: TGTGCCAGCACACAGGGCCACACTGAAGCTTTCTTT
CDR3 protein: CASTQGHTEAFF

D gene: .
V gene: TRBV12-3/TRBV12-4
clone size: .
J gene: TRBJ2-7
CDR3 DNA: TGTGCCAGTCTAAAGGGGGGATTGGGGGAGCAGTACTTC
CDR3 protein: CASLKGGLGEQYF

D gene: .
V gene: TRBV7-2
clone size: .
J gene: TRBJ1-3
CDR3 DNA: TGTGCCAGCAGCTTAGGGCCAGCTGGAAACACCATATATTTT
CDR3 protein: CASSLGPAGNTIYF

D gene: .
V gene: TRBV12-3/TRBV12-4
clone size: once
J gene: TRBJ2-7
CDR3 DNA: TGTGCCAGCAGTTTAAAAGTTTACGAGCAGTACTTC
CDR3 protein: CASSLKVYEQYF

D gene: .
V gene: TRBV10-3
clone size: .
J gene: TRBJ1-1
CDR3 DNA: TGTGCCAGCGATAACACTGAAGCTTTCTTT
CDR3 protein: CASDNTEAFF

D gene: .
V gene: TRBV29-1
clone size: .
J gene: TRBJ2-3
CDR3 DNA: TGCAGCGTTGAAGGCCTTAGGGGCACAGATACGCAGTATTTT
CDR3 protein: CSVEGLRGTDTQYF

D gene: TRBD1
V gene: TRBV11-3
clone size: .
J gene: TRBJ1-1
CDR3 DNA: TGTGCCAGCAGCTCCGACAGGGAAGCTGAAGCTTTCTTT
CDR3 protein: CASSSDREAEAFF

D gene: TRBD1
V gene: TRBV3-1/TRBV3-2
clone size: .
J gene: TRBJ2-2
CDR3 DNA: TGTGCCAGCAGCCAAGATCTAGACAGGGGATCGGACACCGGGGAGCTGTTTTTT
CDR3 protein: CASSQDLDRGSDTGELFF

D gene: .
V gene: TRBV21-1
clone size: .
J gene: TRBJ2-2
CDR3 DNA: TGTGCCAGCGCGAAGACGACAGGCACCCCCACCGGGGAGCTGTTTTTT
CDR3 protein: CASAKTTGTPTGELFF

D gene: TRBD1
V gene: TRBV7-8
clone size: .
J gene: TRBJ1-6
CDR3 DNA: TGTGCCAGCAGCTTACAGGGGCCAGGGGGAAATTCACCCCTCCACTTT
CDR3 protein: CASSLQGPGGNSPLHF

D gene: TRBD1
V gene: TRBV19
clone size: .
J gene: TRBJ1-4
CDR3 DNA: TGTGCCAGTAGTACGCCGACAGGGTTGGGGCAGGCTAATGAAAAACTGTTTTTT
CDR3 protein: CASSTPTGLGQANEKLFF

D gene: .
V gene: TRBV14
clone size: .
J gene: TRBJ2-1
CDR3 DNA: TGTGCCAGCAGCCAAGGACAGGCTAGCTCAGGGAACAATGAGCAGTTCTTC
CDR3 protein: CASSQGQASSGNNEQFF

D gene: .
V gene: TRBV18
clone size: .
J gene: TRBJ1-1
CDR3 DNA: TGTGCCAGCTCACCAGGGGGGCCCACTGAAGCTTTCTTT
CDR3 protein: CASSPGGPTEAFF

D gene: .
V gene: TRBV2
clone size: .
J gene: TRBJ2-1
CDR3 DNA: TGTGCCAGCAGTGTCGGATTTGACTACAATGAGCAGTTCTTC
CDR3 protein: CASSVGFDYNEQFF

D gene: TRBD2
V gene: TRBV28
clone size: .
J gene: TRBJ2-7
CDR3 DNA: TGTGCCAGCAGCTTCTCTTCCGGGACTAGTGCGGACGAGCAGTACTTC
CDR3 protein: CASSFSSGTSADEQYF

D gene: .
V gene: TRBV15
clone size: once
J gene: TRBJ2-7
CDR3 DNA: TGTGCCACCAGCAGAGCCTCGTATACTCGTCCCTACGAGCAGTACTTC
CDR3 protein: CATSRASYTRPYEQYF

D gene: .
V gene: TRBV5-6
clone size: .
J gene: TRBJ2-7
CDR3 DNA: TGTGCCAGCAGGTATGGACAGTATTACGAGCAGTACTTC
CDR3 protein: CASRYGQYYEQYF

D gene: TRBD1
V gene: TRBV9
clone size: .
J gene: TRBJ1-1
CDR3 DNA: TGTGCCAGCAGCGTAGGTGGGACAGCGAACACTGAAGCTTTCTTT
CDR3 protein: CASSVGGTANTEAFF

D gene: .
V gene: TRBV7-2
clone size: .
J gene: TRBJ2-5
CDR3 DNA: TGTGCCAGCAGCACCTTGGGGGGAAAAGAGACCCAGTACTTC
CDR3 protein: CASSTLGGKETQYF

D gene: .
V gene: TRBV12-2
clone size: .
J gene: TRBJ2-5
CDR3 DNA: TGTGCAAGTCGCTTAGACGGCGGGGGGAGGCAAGAGACCCAGTACTTC
CDR3 protein: CASRLDGGGRQETQYF

D gene: .
V gene: TRBV5-1
clone size: .
J gene: TRBJ2-5
CDR3 DNA: TGCGCCAGCAGCTTCGGGGGCCCGCGGGAGGAGACCCAGTACTTC
CDR3 protein: CASSFGGPREETQYF

D gene: TRBD1
V gene: TRBV11-2
clone size: few
J gene: TRBJ2-1
CDR3 DNA: TGTGCCAGCAGGCCGAACAGGGGTGTCCACAATGAGCAGTTCTTC
CDR3 protein: CASRPNRGVHNEQFF

D gene: TRBD2
V gene: TRBV6-5
clone size: few
J gene: TRBJ2-7
CDR3 DNA: TGTGCCAGCAGCGATTGGAGCGGGAGTGGGATTGAGCAGTACTTC
CDR3 protein: CASSDWSGSGIEQYF

D gene: .
V gene: TRBV10-1
clone size: .
J gene: TRBJ2-1
CDR3 DNA: TGCGCCAGCAGTGAGGACGGTAACGGGGCTGAGCAGTTCTTC
CDR3 protein: CASSEDGNGAEQFF

D gene: .
V gene: TRBV28
clone size: once
J gene: TRBJ2-7
CDR3 DNA: TGTGCCACGTTGCCGGGACACACCTACGAGCAGTACTTC
CDR3 protein: CATLPGHTYEQYF